This T cell receptor beta chain comes out of a study of a mutant IDH1 vaccine in newly diagnosed glioma. Across the whole study: Vaccines began 4-6 weeks after radiotherapy alone, or with temozolomide cycles. Antecedent treatment encompassed radiotherapy, temozolomide, or their combination; the majority received both. General study results and limits: Seemingly, top peripheral T cell clonotype changes bore no relation to pseudoprogression.

The assay was immunoSEQ multiplex PCR, and TCRdb's table has in-frame clones only and misses some. The sample holds fewer than 95,000 clones, 70% to 90% seen once. The CDR3 sequence is 17 residues long. The V gene's germline CDR1 is LGHNA and CDR2 YSLEER. V lost 0 bases and J 9 bases, leaving 22 bases between the germline ends. Regarding time point: week 47, end of study. Topical imiquimod accompanied each vaccine dose, which consisted of 300 ug of mutant IDH1 20-mer peptide. Astrocytomas that were new, WHO grade 3 or 4, IDH1-mutant and ATRX-lost were present in the donors. In the case of this clone: Its antigen is not known.

The TCR was taken from a man in his forties or fifties with glioma. Sample: PBMCs, taken from a glioma patient whose treatment included an IDH1 peptide vaccine. This chain connects TRBV4-3 to TRBJ2-3; D remains unclear. In DNA form, the CDR3 reads TGCGCCAGCAGCCAAGACCATTACTCGGCCGCACTGGGGACGCAGTATTTT. Protein: CASSQDHYSAALGTQYF.